Described below is a single T cell receptor (beta chain) sequence and its context. V lost 1 base to trimming and J lost 7 bases; unmatched junction nucleotides: 4. Germline V gives CDR1 SGHKS, CDR2 YYEKEE (reference sequence). The CDR3 extends over 15 amino acids. Methods used by the authors: How many nucleated cells were present was estimated from reference gene primer amplification. Data came from immunoSEQ multiplex PCR; TCRdb stores just in-frame clones and leaves some out. V and J calls plus clone size are reproduced from that table; the DNA served to infer D and trimming. This table has approximately 21,000 clones, roughly 89% appearing once. The data belong to a study of blood T cell repertoires in COVID-19. Overall study context: Samples of COVID-19 (acute and convalescent) were obtained from the United States, Italy and Spain. PBMCs, B-cell-depleted T cells, or T cells were the source of the cDNA or gDNA that made up the material.

Source material: peripheral blood. This TCR was sampled from an elderly woman with active or convalescent COVID-19. J is TRBJ2-2 and V is TRBV5-5, with 10 bases aligning to TRBD2. The CDR3 reads CASSLTSGIGGELFF. DNA of the CDR3: TGTGCCAGCAGCTTGACTAGCGGGATCGGCGGGGAGCTGTTTTTT. Variable domain in full (rest from reference TRBV5-5 and TRBJ2-2): DAGVTQSPTHLIKTRGQQVTLRCSPISGHKSVSWYQQVLGQGPQFIFQYYEKEERGRGNFPDRFSARQFPNYSSELNVNALLLGDSALYLCASSLTSGIGGELFFGEGSRLTVL.